The sequence of this T cell receptor beta chain was determined in a study of shared clonotypes between healthy human individuals. Study results and limitations: Across subsets, estimated richness was generally greater for naive than for memory populations. Sorted-subset samples were not fully sequenced, rarefaction indicated.

TCRdb's copy holds only in-frame clones and misses some; the assay was immunoSEQ multiplex PCR. The data show roughly 770,000 clones, around 96% seen once. Germline V gene sequence: CDR1 MNHEY, CDR2 SMNVEV (reference sequence). This CDR3 spans 13 amino acids. With 1 base removed from V and 5 bases from J, the gap between germline ends came to 8 bases. Naive CD8 isolation took CD45RO-negative cells positively selected for CCR7 and excluded terminally differentiated effector memory CD45RA+ cells. About this clone: Its target is unknown.

The chain employs TRBV27 and TRBJ1-1; D not certain. Sequenced material: naive CD8+ T cells sorted from blood. This clonotype was obtained from a man between 25 and 39 years old in good health. The CDR3 bases are TGTGCCAGCAGTTTATTTAGGGAAACTGAAGCTTTCTTT. This translates into CASSLFRETEAFF.